This T cell receptor (beta chain) came from a study of OX40 agonist ivuxolimab in advanced cancers. Turning to the study itself: While on treatment, patients had intravenous ivuxolimab at 0.01 to 10 mg/kg every 2 weeks. Aged roughly 23 to 79 with a mean of approximately 60 years, they were around 85% male. Patients receiving dose escalation had hepatocellular carcinoma, melanoma, renal cell or head and neck cancer. Findings and caveats of the study: Averaged across samples, CD8+ T cells carried more expanded clones than CD4+ did.

CDR3 length: 13 amino acids. Trimming shortened V by 4 bases and J by 4 bases, and 13 bases separated the two germline ends. Germline V gene sequence: CDR1 GTSNPN, CDR2 SVGIG (reference sequence). In the case of this clone: Its target is not known.

Profiled with immunoSEQ multiplex PCR; TCRdb holds only in-frame clones, not every one. The sample contains 65,000 to 100,000 clones, almost 90% of which appear only once. The sample in question was CD4+ or CD8+ T cells sorted from blood, obtained in a trial of the OX40 agonist ivuxolimab. J is TRBJ1-1 and V is TRBV30; possibly TRBD1 for D (5 bases). This clonotype was obtained from an adult with an advanced solid tumor such as melanoma, head and neck, liver or kidney cancer. The CDR3 is CAWMSRVGTEAFF. CDR3 nucleotide sequence: TGTGCCTGGATGAGCAGGGTGGGCACTGAAGCTTTCTTT.